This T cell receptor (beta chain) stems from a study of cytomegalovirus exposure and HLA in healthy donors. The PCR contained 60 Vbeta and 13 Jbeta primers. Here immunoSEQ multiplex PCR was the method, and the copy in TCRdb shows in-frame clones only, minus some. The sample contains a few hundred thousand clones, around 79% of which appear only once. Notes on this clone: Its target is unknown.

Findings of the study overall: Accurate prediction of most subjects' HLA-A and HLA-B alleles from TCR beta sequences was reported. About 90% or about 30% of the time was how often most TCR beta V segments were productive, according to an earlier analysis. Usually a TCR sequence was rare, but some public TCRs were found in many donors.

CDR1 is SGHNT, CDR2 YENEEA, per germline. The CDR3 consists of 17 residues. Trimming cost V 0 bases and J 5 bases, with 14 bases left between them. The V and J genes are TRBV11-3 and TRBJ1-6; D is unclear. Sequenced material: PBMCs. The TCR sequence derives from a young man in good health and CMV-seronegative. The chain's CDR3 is CASSLDVGGGDNSPLHF. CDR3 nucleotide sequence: TGTGCCAGCAGCTTAGATGTCGGCGGCGGAGATAATTCACCCCTCCACTTT.